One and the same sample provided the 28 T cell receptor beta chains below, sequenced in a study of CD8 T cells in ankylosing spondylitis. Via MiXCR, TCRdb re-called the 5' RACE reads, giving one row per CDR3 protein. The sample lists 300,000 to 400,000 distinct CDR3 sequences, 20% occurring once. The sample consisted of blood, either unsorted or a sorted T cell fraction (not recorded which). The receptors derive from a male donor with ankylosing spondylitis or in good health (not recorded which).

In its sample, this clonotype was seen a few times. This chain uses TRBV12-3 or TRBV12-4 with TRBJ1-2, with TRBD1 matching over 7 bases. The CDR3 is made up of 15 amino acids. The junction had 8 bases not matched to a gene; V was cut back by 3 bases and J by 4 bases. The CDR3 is CASSLGGGKGYGYTF. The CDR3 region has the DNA TGTGCCAGCAGTTTGGGAGGGGGCAAGGGCTATGGCTACACCTTC.

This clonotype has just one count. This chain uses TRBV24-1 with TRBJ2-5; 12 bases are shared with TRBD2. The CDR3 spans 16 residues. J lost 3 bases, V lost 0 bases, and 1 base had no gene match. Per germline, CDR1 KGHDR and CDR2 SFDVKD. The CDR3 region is CATSDLTSGGKETQYF. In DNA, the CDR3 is TGTGCCACCAGTGATTTGACTAGCGGGGGGAAAGAGACCCAGTACTTC.

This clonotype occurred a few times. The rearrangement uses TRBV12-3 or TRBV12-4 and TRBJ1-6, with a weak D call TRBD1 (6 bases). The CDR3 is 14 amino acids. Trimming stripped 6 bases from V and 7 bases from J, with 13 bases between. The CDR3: CASSLPQGNSPLHF. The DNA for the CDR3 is TGTGCCAGCAGCCTCCCACAGGGAAATTCACCCCTCCACTTT.

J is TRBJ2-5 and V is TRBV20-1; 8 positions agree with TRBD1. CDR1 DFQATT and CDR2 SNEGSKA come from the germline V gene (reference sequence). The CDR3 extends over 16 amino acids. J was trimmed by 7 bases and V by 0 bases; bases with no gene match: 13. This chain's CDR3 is CSARDLFGQGWATQYF. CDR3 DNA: TGCAGTGCTAGAGATCTCTTCGGACAGGGTTGGGCGACCCAGTACTTC.

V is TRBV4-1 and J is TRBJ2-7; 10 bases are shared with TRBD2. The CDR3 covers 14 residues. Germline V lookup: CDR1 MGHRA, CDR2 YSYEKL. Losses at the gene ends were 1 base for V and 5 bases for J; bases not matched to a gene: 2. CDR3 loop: CASSQAGLANEQYF. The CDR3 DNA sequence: TGCGCCAGCAGCCAAGCGGGACTAGCGAACGAGCAGTACTTC.

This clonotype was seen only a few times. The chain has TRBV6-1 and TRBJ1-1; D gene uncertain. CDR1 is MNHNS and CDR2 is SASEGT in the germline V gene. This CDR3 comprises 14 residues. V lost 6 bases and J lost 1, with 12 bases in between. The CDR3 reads CASRSIGENTEAFF. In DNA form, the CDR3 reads TGTGCCAGCAGGTCTATAGGCGAGAACACTGAAGCTTTCTTT.

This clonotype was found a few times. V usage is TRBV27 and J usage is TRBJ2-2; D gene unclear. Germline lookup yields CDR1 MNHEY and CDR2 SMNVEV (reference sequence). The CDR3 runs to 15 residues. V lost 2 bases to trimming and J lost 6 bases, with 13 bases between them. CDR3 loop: CASSLTSGRPGELFF. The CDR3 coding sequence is TGTGCCAGCAGTTTAACCTCTGGGCGTCCCGGGGAGCTGTTTTTT.

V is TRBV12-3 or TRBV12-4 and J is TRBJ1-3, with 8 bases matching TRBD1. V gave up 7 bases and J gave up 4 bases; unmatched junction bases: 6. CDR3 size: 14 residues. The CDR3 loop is CASILDRAGNTIYF. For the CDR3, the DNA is TGTGCCAGCATCCTGGACAGGGCGGGAAACACCATATATTTT.

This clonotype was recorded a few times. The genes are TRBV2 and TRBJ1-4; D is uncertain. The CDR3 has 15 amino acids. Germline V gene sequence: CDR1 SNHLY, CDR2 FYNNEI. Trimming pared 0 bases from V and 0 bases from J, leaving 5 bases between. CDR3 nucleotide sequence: TGTGCCAGCAGTGAAGCGGTATCAACTAATGAAAAACTGTTTTTT. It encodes CASSEAVSTNEKLFF.

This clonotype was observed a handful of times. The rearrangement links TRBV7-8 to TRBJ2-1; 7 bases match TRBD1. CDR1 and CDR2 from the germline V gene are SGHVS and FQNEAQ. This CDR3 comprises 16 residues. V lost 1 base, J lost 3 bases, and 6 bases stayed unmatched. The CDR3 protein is CASSLDPGTVYNEQFF. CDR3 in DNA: TGTGCCAGCAGCTTAGATCCCGGGACAGTCTACAATGAGCAGTTCTTC.

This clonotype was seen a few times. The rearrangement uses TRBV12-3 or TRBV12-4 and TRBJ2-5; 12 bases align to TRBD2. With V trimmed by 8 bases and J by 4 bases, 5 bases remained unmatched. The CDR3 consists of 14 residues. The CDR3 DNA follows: TGTGCCAGCTCTAGCGGGGGGGCCTTAGAGACCCAGTACTTC. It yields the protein CASSSGGALETQYF.

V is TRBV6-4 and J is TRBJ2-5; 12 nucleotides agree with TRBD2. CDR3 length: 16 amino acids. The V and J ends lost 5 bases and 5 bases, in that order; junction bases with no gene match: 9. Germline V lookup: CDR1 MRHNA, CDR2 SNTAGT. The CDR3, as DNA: TGTGCCAGCAGTCTGACTAGCGGGGGAGGACGGGAGACCCAGTACTTC. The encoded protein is CASSLTSGGGRETQYF.

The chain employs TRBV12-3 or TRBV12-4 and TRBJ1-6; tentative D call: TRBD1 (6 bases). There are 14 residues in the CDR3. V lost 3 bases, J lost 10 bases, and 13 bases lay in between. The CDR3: CASSLGGAHSPLHF. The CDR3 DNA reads TGTGCCAGCAGTTTGGGGGGCGCACACTCACCCCTCCACTTT.

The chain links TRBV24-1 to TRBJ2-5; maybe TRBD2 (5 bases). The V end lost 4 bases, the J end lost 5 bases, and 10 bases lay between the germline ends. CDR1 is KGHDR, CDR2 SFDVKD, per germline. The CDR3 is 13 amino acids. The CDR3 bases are TGTGCCACCAGTGACCGGACGGGGGAGACCCAGTACTTC. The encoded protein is CATSDRTGETQYF.

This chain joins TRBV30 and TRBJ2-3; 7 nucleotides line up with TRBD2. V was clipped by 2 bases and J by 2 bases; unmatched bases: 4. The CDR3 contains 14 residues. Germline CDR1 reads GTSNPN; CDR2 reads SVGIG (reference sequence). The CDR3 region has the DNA TGTGCCTGGAGTCCCACTAGCGACACAGATACGCAGTATTTT. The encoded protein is CAWSPTSDTDTQYF.

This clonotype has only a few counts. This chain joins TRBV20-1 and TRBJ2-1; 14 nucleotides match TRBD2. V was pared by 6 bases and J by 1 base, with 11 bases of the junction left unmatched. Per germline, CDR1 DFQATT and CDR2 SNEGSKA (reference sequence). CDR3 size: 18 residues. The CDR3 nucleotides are TGCAGTGCCCAGTCCGGGACTAGCGGGGGAGGGTCCTACAATGAGCAGTTCTTC. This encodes CSAQSGTSGGGSYNEQFF.

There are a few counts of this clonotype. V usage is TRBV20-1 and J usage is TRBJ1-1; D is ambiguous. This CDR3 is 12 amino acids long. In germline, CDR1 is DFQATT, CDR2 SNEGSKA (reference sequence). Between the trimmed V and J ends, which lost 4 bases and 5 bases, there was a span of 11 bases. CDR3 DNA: TGCAGTGCTATTGGACGGGCAACTGAAGCTTTCTTT. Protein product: CSAIGRATEAFF.

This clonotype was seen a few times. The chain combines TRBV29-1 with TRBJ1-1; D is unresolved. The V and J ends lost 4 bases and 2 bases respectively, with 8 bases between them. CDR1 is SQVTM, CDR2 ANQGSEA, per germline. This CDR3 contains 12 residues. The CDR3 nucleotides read TGCAGCGTTGTAGGAAGCAACACTGAAGCTTTCTTT. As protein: CSVVGSNTEAFF.

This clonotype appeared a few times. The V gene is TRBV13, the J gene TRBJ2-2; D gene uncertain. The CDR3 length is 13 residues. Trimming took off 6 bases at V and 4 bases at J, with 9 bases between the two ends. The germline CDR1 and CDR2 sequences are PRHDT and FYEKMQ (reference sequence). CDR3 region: CASRVGSTGELFF. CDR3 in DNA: TGTGCCAGCAGGGTCGGGTCCACCGGGGAGCTGTTTTTT.

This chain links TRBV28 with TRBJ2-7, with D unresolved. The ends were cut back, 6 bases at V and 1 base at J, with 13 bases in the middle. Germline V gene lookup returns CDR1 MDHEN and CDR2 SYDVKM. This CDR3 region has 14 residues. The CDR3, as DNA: TGTGCCAGCAGACCCCCTTCCCTTTCCTACGAGCAGTACTTC. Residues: CASRPPSLSYEQYF.

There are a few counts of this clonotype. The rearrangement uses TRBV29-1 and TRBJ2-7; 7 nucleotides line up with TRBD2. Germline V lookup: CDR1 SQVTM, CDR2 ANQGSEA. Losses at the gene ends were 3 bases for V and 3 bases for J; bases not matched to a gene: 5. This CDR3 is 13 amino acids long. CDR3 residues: CSVETASGYEQYF. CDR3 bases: TGCAGCGTTGAGACCGCTAGCGGCTACGAGCAGTACTTC.

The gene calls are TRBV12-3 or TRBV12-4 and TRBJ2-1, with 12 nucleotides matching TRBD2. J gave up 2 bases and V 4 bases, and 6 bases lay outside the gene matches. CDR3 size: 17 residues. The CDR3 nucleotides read TGTGCCAGCAGTTCGACTAGCGGGGGCTCTACCTACAATGAGCAGTTCTTC. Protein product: CASSSTSGGSTYNEQFF.

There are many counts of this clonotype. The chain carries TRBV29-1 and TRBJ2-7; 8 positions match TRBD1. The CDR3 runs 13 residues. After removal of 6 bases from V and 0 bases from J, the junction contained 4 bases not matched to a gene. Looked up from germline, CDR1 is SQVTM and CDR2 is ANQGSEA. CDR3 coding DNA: TGCAGCGTCCTGGACAGGGACTCCTACGAGCAGTACTTC. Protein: CSVLDRDSYEQYF.

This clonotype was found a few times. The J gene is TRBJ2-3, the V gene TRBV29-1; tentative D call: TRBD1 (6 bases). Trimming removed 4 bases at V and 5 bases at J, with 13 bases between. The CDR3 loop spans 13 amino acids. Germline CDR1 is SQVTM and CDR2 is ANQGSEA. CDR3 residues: CSVATGRIDTQYF. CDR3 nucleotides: TGCAGCGTTGCTACAGGGCGGATAGATACGCAGTATTTT.

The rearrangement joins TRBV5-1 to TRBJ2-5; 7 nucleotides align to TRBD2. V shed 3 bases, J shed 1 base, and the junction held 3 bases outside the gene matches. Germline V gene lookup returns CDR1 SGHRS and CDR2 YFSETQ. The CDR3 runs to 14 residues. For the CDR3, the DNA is TGCGCCAGCAGCTCAAGACTAGCCCAAGAGACCCAGTACTTC. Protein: CASSSRLAQETQYF.

CDR3 sequence (DNA): TGTGCCAGCTCCCTCGGACAGGACAGCTCCTACGAGCAGTACTTC. It translates to CASSLGQDSSYEQYF. The chain joins TRBV18 to TRBJ2-7; TRBD1 agrees at 7 bases. After removal of 6 bases from V and 0 bases from J, the junction contained 8 bases not matched to a gene. Germline assignment: CDR1 KGHSH and CDR2 LQKENI. The CDR3 is made up of 15 amino acids.

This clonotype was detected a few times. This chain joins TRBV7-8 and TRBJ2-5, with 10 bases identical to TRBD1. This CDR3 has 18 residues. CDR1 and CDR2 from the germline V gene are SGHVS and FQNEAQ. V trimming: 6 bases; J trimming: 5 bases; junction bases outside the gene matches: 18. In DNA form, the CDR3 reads TGTGCCAGCAGACAATCCGGGACAGGGGCTTATTCAGGGGAGACCCAGTACTTC. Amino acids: CASRQSGTGAYSGETQYF.

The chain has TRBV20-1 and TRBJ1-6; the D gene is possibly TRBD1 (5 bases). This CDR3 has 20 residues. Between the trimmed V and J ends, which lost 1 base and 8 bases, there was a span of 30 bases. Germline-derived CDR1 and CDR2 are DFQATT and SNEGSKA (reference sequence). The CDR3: CSARGGSGTISGLWDSPLHF. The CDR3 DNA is TGCAGTGCTAGAGGGGGGTCCGGGACGATCAGTGGCCTTTGGGATTCACCCCTCCACTTT.